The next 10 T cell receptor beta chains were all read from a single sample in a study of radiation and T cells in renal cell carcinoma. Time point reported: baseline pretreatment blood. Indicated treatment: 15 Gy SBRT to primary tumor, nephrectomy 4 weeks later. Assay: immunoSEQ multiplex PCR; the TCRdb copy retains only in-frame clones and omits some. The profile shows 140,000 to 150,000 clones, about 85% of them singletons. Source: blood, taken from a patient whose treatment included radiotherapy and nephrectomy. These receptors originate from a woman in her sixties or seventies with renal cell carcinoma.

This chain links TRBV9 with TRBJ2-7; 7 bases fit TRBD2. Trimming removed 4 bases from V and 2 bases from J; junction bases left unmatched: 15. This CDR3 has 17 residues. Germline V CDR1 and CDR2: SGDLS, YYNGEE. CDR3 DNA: TGTGCCAGCAGCCCGAACCGAGCGGGGCCGTTCCCCTACGAGCAGTACTTC. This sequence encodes CASSPNRAGPFPYEQYF.

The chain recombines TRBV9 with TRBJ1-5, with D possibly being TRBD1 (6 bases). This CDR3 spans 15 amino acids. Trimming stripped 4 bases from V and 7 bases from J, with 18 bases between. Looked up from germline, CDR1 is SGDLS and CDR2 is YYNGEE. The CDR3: CASSSQGGGGQPQHF. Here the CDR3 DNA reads TGTGCCAGCAGCTCTCAAGGAGGGGGGGGCCAGCCCCAGCATTTT.

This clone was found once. This CDR3 is CASTVGGSPLHF. DNA of the CDR3: TGTGCCAGCACCGTAGGAGGTTCACCCCTCCACTTT. The V and J genes are TRBV27 and TRBJ1-6, with D hard to call. Looked up from germline, CDR1 is MNHEY and CDR2 is SMNVEV (reference sequence). This CDR3 spans 12 amino acids. The V gene lost 7 bases and the J gene lost 9 bases, with 10 bases spanning the gap.

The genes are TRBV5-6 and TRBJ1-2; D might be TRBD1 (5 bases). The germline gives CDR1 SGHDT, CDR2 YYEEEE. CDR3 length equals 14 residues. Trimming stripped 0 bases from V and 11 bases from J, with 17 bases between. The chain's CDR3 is CASSLVGTSPGYTF. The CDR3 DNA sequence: TGTGCCAGCAGCTTGGTGGGGACCTCCCCAGGGTACACCTTC.

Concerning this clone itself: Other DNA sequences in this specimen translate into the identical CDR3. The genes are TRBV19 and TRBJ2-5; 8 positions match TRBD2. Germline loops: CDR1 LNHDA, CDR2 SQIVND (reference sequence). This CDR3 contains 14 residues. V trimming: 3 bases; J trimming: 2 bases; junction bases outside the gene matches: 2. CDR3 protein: CASSMGGGQETQYF. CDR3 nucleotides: TGTGCCAGTAGTATGGGCGGGGGGCAAGAGACCCAGTACTTC.

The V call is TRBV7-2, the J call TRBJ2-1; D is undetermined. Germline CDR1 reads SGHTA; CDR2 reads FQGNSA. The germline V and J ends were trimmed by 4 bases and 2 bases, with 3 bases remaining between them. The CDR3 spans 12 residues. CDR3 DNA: TGTGCCAGCAGCTCCACCTACAATGAGCAGTTCTTC. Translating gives CASSSTYNEQFF.

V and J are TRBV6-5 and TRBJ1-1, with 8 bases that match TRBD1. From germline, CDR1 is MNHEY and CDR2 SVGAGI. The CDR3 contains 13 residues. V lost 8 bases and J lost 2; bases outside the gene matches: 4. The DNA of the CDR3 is TGTGCCAGCCGGACAGGGCCCAACACTGAAGCTTTCTTT. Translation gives CASRTGPNTEAFF.

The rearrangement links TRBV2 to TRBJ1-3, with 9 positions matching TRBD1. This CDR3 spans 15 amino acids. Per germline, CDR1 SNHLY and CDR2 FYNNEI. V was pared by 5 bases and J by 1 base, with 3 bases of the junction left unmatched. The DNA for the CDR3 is TGTGCCAGCAGTAGACAGGGGGGTTCTGGAAACACCATATATTTT. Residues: CASSRQGGSGNTIYF.

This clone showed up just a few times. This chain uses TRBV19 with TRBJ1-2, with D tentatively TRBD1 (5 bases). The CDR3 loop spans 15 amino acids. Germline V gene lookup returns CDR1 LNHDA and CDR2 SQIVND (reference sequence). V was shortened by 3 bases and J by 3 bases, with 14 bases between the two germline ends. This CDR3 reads CASSMPPRGDYGYTF. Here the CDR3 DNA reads TGTGCCAGTAGTATGCCCCCTCGGGGGGACTATGGCTACACCTTC.

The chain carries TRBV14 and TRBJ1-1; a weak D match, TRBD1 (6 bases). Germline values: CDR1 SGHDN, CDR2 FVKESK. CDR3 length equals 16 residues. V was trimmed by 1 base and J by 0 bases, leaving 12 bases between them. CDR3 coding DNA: TGTGCCAGCAGCCAAGGCAGGGGCCTTATGAACACTGAAGCTTTCTTT. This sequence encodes CASSQGRGLMNTEAFF.